This T cell receptor beta chain derives from a study of blood T cell repertoires in COVID-19 (dated by TCRdb to the early 2020s). Study-wide context: The collaborator samples originated in the United States, Italy and Spain and spanned the acute and convalescent phases of COVID-19. Nearly every sample came with metadata listing a de-identified subject ID, COVID-19 status, age in years and sex. The material from the prospective study consisted of cDNA or gDNA derived from T cells, B-cell-depleted T cells, or PBMCs. The repertoires were released in a freely available public database meant as a resource for research on the immune response to SARS-CoV-2. Where HLA class I and class II types were available, the types were taken from metadata supplied by the sample provider, not from assay-based typing. The dataset comprised deeply sampled blood TCRbeta repertoires from subjects exposed to, actively infected with, or recovered from COVID-19. Samples came from the ongoing ImmuneRACE study (first 160 participants) plus 1,254 subjects from 6 global collaborators.

Enrolling through a virtual design, the prospective study's participants ranged in age from roughly 18 to 90 years and lived across about two dozen United States geographic areas. To assign participants to cohorts, the prospective study relied on clinical history that participants themselves reported in a screening survey and a study questionnaire. Recovered participants in ImmuneRACE Cohort 3 were defined as having two consecutive negative NP/OP PCR tests, clearance from a healthcare professional, or resolution of symptoms. Mobile phlebotomists in the prospective study collected whole blood, serum and a nasopharyngeal or oropharyngeal swab from every participant. Participants in the prospective study had the option to provide additional blood draws and questionnaires over a roughly 2-month period. Before DNA extraction, blood samples from the prospective study were shipped at room temperature or frozen.

The CDR3 covers 15 residues, taking in both the cysteine and the phenylalanine. Here the CDR3 DNA is all that survives: 45 bases in frame from base 1. Trimming removed 2 bases from V and 6 bases from J; the gene matches leave 6 bases unexplained. Sequences SGHNT (CDR1) and YYREEE (CDR2) are obtained from the germline V gene (reference sequence). TCRbeta CDR3 regions were amplified from genomic DNA by means of the immunoSEQ Assay, a bias-controlled multiplex PCR. From the authors' description of their analysis: Nucleated cell counts per sample were estimated from amplification of reference gene primers within the assay. To quantify the absolute abundance of each unique TCRbeta CDR3 rearrangement, sequence reads were collapsed and filtered. For each sample, productive Simpson clonality was calculated as the square root of Simpson's diversity index across productive rearrangements. TCRdb's version of the immuneACCESS table is confined to in-frame rearrangements and falls short of the full clone set. An unresolved V gene accounts for under half of the shortfall where checked; the remainder is of unknown origin. V, J and clone size are those of that table, while D and trimming were read from the DNA. For this sample the table gives around 200,000 clones, of which over 80% were detected only once. 1.2% of the sample comes from the top ten.

A remark on this clone: Its antigen specificity is not known. No per-base quality is available; no much larger clone lies one base away.

Overall results and qualifications from the work: The quantity of clinical and demographic metadata differed by source and by participant and was supplied without curation.

This TCR was recovered from a man aged 25-45 years who had recovered from COVID-19. The source material was PBMCs or T cells enriched from blood (not recorded which). The receptor chain draws on TRBV5-4 and TRBJ2-1, and 9 bases in between align with TRBD2. The nucleotide sequence is TGTGCCAGCAGCTTTCGACTAGCGGAGAGCAATGAGCAGTTCTTC. It translates as CASSFRLAESNEQFF.